This T cell receptor beta chain emerged from a study of blood T cells in healthy people across ages. Trimming stripped 6 bases from V and 4 bases from J, with 15 bases between. The CDR3 sequence is 14 residues long. CDR1 and CDR2 (germline): MDHEN, SYDVKM. Primers used in a second PCR of roughly 6 to 12 cycles were a sample-barcoded 5' primer and a J-beta primer mix. Using its own MiXCR run on the 5' RACE reads, TCRdb lists one record per CDR3 protein. The table lists approximately 810,000 distinct CDR3 sequences, more than 25% of them singletons. Sequencing was performed on blood. The TCR originated in a woman older than 75 in good health. The rearrangement joins TRBV28 to TRBJ1-2; no reliable D call. The DNA of the CDR3 is TGTGCCAGCAGACCGCAACAGATTCCCTATGGCTACACCTTC. Amino acid sequence: CASRPQQIPYGYTF.